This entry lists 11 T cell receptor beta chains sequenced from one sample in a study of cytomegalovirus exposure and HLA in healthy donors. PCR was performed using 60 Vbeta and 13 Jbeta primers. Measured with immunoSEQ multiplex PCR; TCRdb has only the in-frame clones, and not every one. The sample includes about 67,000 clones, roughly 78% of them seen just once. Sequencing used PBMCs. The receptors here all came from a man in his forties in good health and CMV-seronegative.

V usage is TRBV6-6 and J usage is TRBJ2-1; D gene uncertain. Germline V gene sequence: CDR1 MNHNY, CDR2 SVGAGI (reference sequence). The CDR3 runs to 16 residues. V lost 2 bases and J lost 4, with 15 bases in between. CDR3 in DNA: TGTGCCAGCAGTTACGCAGCACCAGCGCAATACAATGAGCAGTTCTTC. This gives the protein CASSYAAPAQYNEQFF.

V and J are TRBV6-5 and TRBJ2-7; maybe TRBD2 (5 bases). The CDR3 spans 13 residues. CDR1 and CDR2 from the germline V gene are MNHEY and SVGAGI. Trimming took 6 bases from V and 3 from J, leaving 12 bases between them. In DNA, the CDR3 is TGTGCCAGCAGCCTCGGGGAAAGCTACGAGCAGTACTTC. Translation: CASSLGESYEQYF.

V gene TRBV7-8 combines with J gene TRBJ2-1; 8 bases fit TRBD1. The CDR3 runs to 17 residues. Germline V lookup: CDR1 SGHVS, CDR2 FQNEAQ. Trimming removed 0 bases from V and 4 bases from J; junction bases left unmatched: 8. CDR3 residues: CASSLASRGQDYNEQFF. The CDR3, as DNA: TGTGCCAGCAGCTTAGCGTCGAGGGGACAGGATTACAATGAGCAGTTCTTC.

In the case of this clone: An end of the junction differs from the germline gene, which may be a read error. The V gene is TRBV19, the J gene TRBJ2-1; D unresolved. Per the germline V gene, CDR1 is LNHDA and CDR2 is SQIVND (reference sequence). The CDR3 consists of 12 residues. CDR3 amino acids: CVSRVGVNEQFF. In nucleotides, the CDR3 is TGTGTCAGTAGAGTGGGCGTCAATGAGCAGTTCTTC.

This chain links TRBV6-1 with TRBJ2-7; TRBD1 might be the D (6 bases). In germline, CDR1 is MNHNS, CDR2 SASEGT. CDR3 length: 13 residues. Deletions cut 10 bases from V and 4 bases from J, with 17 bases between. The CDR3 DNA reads TGTGCCATTCTGAAGGACAGATTATACGAGCAGTACTTC. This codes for CAILKDRLYEQYF.

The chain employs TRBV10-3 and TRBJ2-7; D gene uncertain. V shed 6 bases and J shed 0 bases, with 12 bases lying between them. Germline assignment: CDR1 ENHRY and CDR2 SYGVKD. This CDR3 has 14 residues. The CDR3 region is CAISDAVSSYEQYF. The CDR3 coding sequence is TGTGCCATCAGCGATGCGGTCAGCTCCTACGAGCAGTACTTC.

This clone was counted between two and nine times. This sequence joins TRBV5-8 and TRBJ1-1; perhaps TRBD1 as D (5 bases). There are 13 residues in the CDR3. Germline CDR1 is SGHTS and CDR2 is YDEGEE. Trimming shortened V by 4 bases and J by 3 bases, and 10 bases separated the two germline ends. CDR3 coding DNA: TGTGCCAGCAGCCCGTGGGGGGACACTGAAGCTTTCTTT. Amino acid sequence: CASSPWGDTEAFF.

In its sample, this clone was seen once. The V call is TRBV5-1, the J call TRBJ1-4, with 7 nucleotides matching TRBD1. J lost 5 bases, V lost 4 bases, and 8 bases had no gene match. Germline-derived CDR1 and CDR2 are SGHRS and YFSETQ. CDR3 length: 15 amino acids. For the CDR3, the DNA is TGCGCCAGCAGCCGGCTCCGGGACAGAAATGAAAAACTGTTTTTT. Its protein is CASSRLRDRNEKLFF.

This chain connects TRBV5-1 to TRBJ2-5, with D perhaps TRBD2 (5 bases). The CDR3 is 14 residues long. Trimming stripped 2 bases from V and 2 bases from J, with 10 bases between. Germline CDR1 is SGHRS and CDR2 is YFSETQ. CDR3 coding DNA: TGCGCCAGCAGCTTAGCGGCAGCTCAAGAGACCCAGTACTTC. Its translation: CASSLAAAQETQYF.

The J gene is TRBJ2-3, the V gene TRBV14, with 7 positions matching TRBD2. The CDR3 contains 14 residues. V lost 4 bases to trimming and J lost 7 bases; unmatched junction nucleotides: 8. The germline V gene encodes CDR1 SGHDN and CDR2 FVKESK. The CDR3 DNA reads TGTGCCAGCAGCCGGGGGGGAGCCAGGCATACGCAGTATTTT. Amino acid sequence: CASSRGGARHTQYF.

The CDR3 bases are TGCGCCAGCAGCGTGGGACAGGGTAACACCGGGGAGCTGTTTTTT. Encoded protein: CASSVGQGNTGELFF. V gene TRBV5-1 combines with J gene TRBJ2-2; TRBD1 matches 9 bases. V shed 4 bases and J 2 bases; nucleotides not matched to a gene: 3. The CDR3 totals 15 residues. CDR1 SGHRS and CDR2 YFSETQ come from the germline V gene.